Shown below are 4 T cell receptor beta chains from a single sample sequenced in a study of human T cells and chemical hapten exposure. Each CDR3 protein gets one entry after TCRdb re-called the RACE reads with MiXCR. The sample consists of 180,000 or so distinct CDR3 sequences, roughly 14% of them appearing once. Time point reported: patch test 1, 2 weeks after DPC sensitization. Treatment denoted: therapeutic diphenylcyclopropenone sensitization with weekly scalp DPC. The starting material was whole blood, obtained in connection with sensitization to the hapten diphenylcyclopropenone (DPC). The receptor set was obtained from a woman under 40 with alopecia areata. Some clones in this sample may be carry-over from other donors' samples.

The rearrangement uses TRBV12-3 or TRBV12-4 and TRBJ1-5; 7 bases fit TRBD1. CDR3 length: 15 residues. V lost 5 bases to trimming and J lost 1 base; unmatched junction nucleotides: 5. In DNA, the CDR3 is TGTGCCAGCAGTGTCGGACAGGCAAGCAATCAGCCCCAGCATTTT. Encoded protein: CASSVGQASNQPQHF.

The chain carries TRBV11-2 and TRBJ2-2; weak D call: TRBD1 (6 bases). Germline loops: CDR1 SGHAT, CDR2 FQNNGV. V was clipped by 4 bases and J by 7 bases, with 16 bases between them. This CDR3 is 15 amino acids long. CDR3 protein: CASSSQGTRGGELFF. The CDR3 nucleotides are TGTGCCAGCAGCTCACAGGGAACCCGGGGCGGGGAGCTGTTTTTT.

J is TRBJ1-3 and V is TRBV30; TRBD1 agrees at 9 bases. The V gene's germline CDR1 is GTSNPN and CDR2 SVGIG (reference sequence). This CDR3 has 16 amino acids. V lost 6 bases to trimming and J lost 3 bases; unmatched junction nucleotides: 12. The CDR3 bases are TGTGCCTGCACAAGTTGGGACAGGGTATTTGGAAACACCATATATTTT. Translated, it gives CACTSWDRVFGNTIYF.

This clonotype was seen a few times. The chain links TRBV28 to TRBJ1-5; D gene unclear. The V gene lost 6 bases and the J gene lost 3 bases, with 9 bases spanning the gap. The CDR3 is 13 amino acids. Germline lookup yields CDR1 MDHEN and CDR2 SYDVKM. The CDR3 loop reads CASSGQNNQPQHF. For the CDR3, the DNA is TGTGCCAGCAGCGGGCAAAACAATCAGCCCCAGCATTTT.